The 15 T cell receptor beta chains below all came from one sample that was sequenced in a study of tumor-infiltrating lymphocytes in primary liver carcinoma. The researchers produced TCR beta cDNA from approximately 0.45 ug total RNA with a constant-region primer. Sequencing libraries for TCR beta derived from three nested multiplex PCR rounds that used slightly modified ARM-PCR. Both of the initial two PCR rounds ran for around 10 cycles and employed TRBV1-TRBV30 forward primers alongside a C-beta reverse primer. In TCRdb, the multiplex PCR reads were re-called with MiXCR into one record per CDR3 protein. The sample carries 120,000 or so distinct CDR3 sequences, 55% to 75% recorded once. Co-extraction of both nucleic acids (RNA and DNA) used roughly 18-34 mg of unsorted bulk tissue. Sequencing was carried out using liver tumor tissue from sampling region 1. The subset: tumor region T1, superior pole. The receptors come from a woman in her sixties with primary liver carcinoma and hepatitis B virus infection.

The J gene is TRBJ2-1, the V gene TRBV5-1; no reliable D call. This CDR3 has 16 amino acids. CDR1 and CDR2 (germline): SGHRS, YFSETQ. Trimming left V 0 bases short and J 0 bases short, with 10 bases between. The CDR3 DNA reads as TGCGCCAGCAGCTTGGATTGGACGGCCTCCTACAATGAGCAGTTCTTC. It yields the protein CASSLDWTASYNEQFF.

This clonotype occurred a few times. This sequence joins TRBV5-1 and TRBJ2-3, with 7 bases identical to TRBD2. The CDR3 totals 14 residues. CDR1 and CDR2 from the germline V gene are SGHRS and YFSETQ. The trim removed 7 bases at V and 2 bases at J, leaving 7 bases unmatched. CDR3 sequence reads: CASGATSPTDTQYF. The CDR3 nucleotides are TGCGCCAGCGGGGCGACTAGCCCCACAGATACGCAGTATTTT.

This clonotype was picked up one time. This may stem from a read error, because a much larger clone lies one nucleotide away. This sequence joins TRBV13 and TRBJ2-1; D is ambiguous. The CDR3 has 12 residues. The V and J ends lost 5 bases and 8 bases respectively, with 10 bases between them. Germline values: CDR1 PRHDT, CDR2 FYEKMQ (reference sequence). The CDR3 nucleotides are TGTGCCAGCAGCCGAAGGTACGATGAGCAGTTCTTC. It yields the protein CASSRRYDEQFF.

This rearrangement joins TRBV11-2 to TRBJ2-1, with D possibly being TRBD1 (6 bases). In germline, CDR1 is SGHAT, CDR2 FQNNGV. This CDR3 region has 15 residues. Trimming cost V 8 bases and J 8 bases, with 22 bases left between them. The CDR3 DNA is TGTGCCAGCTTAGGTCTGACGGGTGGGGGCGATGAGCAGTTCTTC. Translation: CASLGLTGGGDEQFF.

V is TRBV6-4 and J is TRBJ2-1; D ambiguous. The CDR3 is made up of 13 amino acids. Looked up from germline, CDR1 is MRHNA and CDR2 is SNTAGT. V gave up 4 bases and J gave up 5 bases, with 9 bases separating them. The CDR3 spells CASSVRLNNEQFF. Written as DNA, the CDR3 is TGTGCCAGCAGTGTCCGGCTCAACAATGAGCAGTTCTTC.

The V call is TRBV11-2, the J call TRBJ2-7; possible D gene TRBD1, 5 bases. Per germline, CDR1 SGHAT and CDR2 FQNNGV. This CDR3 has 14 residues. V was shortened by 5 bases and J by 7 bases, with 18 bases between the two germline ends. Here the CDR3 reads CASSRNRTSDEQYF. The CDR3 DNA follows: TGTGCCAGCAGCCGCAACAGGACCTCGGATGAGCAGTACTTC.

About this clonotype: The junction departs from the called germline gene at one end, perhaps through a read error. V is TRBV4-2 and J is TRBJ2-3, with TRBD2 matching over 9 bases. From germline, CDR1 is LGHNA and CDR2 YNFKEQ. The CDR3 runs to 15 residues. The CDR3 loop is CVSSQFGGRVDTQYF. CDR3 DNA: TGTGTCAGCAGCCAGTTTGGCGGGAGGGTAGATACGCAGTATTTT.

Notes on this clonotype: A much larger clonotype is one base distant, so this may be a read error. The rearrangement joins TRBV7-8 to TRBJ2-7, with 10 bases lining up with TRBD2. The CDR3 extends over 15 amino acids. From germline, CDR1 is SGHVS and CDR2 FQNEAQ. The chain's CDR3 is CASSLALAGVVELYF. The CDR3 DNA follows: TGTGCCAGCAGCTTAGCGCTAGCGGGAGTTGTCGAGCTGTACTTC.

In this sample, this clonotype turned up a few times. The V call is TRBV7-8, the J call TRBJ2-2; 10 nucleotides align to TRBD2. J gave up 7 bases and V 4 bases, and 9 bases lay outside the gene matches. This CDR3 contains 16 residues. Germline-derived CDR1 and CDR2 are SGHVS and FQNEAQ. In DNA form, the CDR3 reads TGTGCCAGCAGCTCTGCTCTAGCGGGAGAAAGCGGGGAGCTGTTTTTT. Amino acids: CASSSALAGESGELFF.

Of note for this clonotype: Since no conserved phenylalanine or tryptophan closes the CDR3, a read error is the likely cause. The CDR3 sequence is CASSSPTSGDNEQFI. In DNA form, the CDR3 reads TGTGCCAGCAGTTCACCGACAAGCGGAGACAATGAGCAGTTCATC. The genes are TRBV12-3 or TRBV12-4 and TRBJ2-7, with D maybe TRBD2 (5 bases). The J call may be faulty, since TRBJ2-1 better matches the DNA end. This CDR3 has 15 amino acids.

This sequence joins TRBV18 and TRBJ2-3; 11 nucleotides agree with TRBD2. CDR1 is KGHSH, CDR2 LQKENI, per germline. The junction had 1 base not matched to a gene; V was cut back by 2 bases and J by 6 bases. The CDR3 consists of 14 residues. Here the CDR3 reads CASSPASGRDTQYF. In DNA form, the CDR3 reads TGTGCCAGCTCACCAGCTAGCGGGAGGGATACGCAGTATTTT.

This clonotype is medium-sized (0.01 to 0.1%) within its sample. The V call is TRBV11-1, the J call TRBJ2-7; no definite D call. CDR1 SGHAT and CDR2 FQDESV come from the germline V gene (reference sequence). Trimming left V 3 bases short and J 2 bases short, with 8 bases between. The CDR3 is 13 residues long. CDR3 sequence: CASSLVQAYEQYF. DNA for the CDR3: TGTGCCAGCAGCTTGGTACAAGCCTACGAGCAGTACTTC. Looking up the rest from reference TRBV11-1 and TRBJ2-7 gives the full variable domain: EAEVAQSPRYKITEKSQAVAFWCDPISGHATLYWYRQILGQGPELLVQFQDESVVDDSQLPKDRFSAERLKGVDSTLKIQPAELGDSAMYLCASSLVQAYEQYFGPGTRLTVT.

The chain uses TRBV4-1 and TRBJ2-7; TRBD1 might be the D (6 bases). The CDR3 spans 16 residues. V lost 5 bases and J 3 bases, leaving 20 bases between the germline ends. Germline V gives CDR1 MGHRA, CDR2 YSYEKL. The CDR3 is CASSYLTGQNNYEQYF. The CDR3 coding sequence is TGCGCCAGCAGCTACCTCACGGGACAAAATAACTACGAGCAGTACTTC.

Many counts were recorded for this clonotype. CDR3 sequence (DNA): TGTGCCAGCAGCGGAACGGGACTAGCGGCCGGCACAGATACGCAGTATTTT. Translated: CASSGTGLAAGTDTQYF. V gene TRBV11-2 combines with J gene TRBJ2-3; 11 bases are shared with TRBD2. The CDR3 runs 17 residues. The germline V gene encodes CDR1 SGHAT and CDR2 FQNNGV. V lost 5 bases to trimming and J lost 1 base; unmatched junction nucleotides: 8.

As regards this clonotype: At one of its ends the junction is not consistent with the germline gene, which may arise from a read error. This chain connects TRBV11-2 to TRBJ2-3; 8 bases are a match to TRBD1. CDR1 is SGHAT and CDR2 is FQNNGV in the germline V gene. This CDR3 has 15 residues. CDR3 nucleotides: TGCGCCAGCAGCTTAGAGCAGGGGGCGGCTGATACGCAGTATTTT. It specifies CASSLEQGAADTQYF.